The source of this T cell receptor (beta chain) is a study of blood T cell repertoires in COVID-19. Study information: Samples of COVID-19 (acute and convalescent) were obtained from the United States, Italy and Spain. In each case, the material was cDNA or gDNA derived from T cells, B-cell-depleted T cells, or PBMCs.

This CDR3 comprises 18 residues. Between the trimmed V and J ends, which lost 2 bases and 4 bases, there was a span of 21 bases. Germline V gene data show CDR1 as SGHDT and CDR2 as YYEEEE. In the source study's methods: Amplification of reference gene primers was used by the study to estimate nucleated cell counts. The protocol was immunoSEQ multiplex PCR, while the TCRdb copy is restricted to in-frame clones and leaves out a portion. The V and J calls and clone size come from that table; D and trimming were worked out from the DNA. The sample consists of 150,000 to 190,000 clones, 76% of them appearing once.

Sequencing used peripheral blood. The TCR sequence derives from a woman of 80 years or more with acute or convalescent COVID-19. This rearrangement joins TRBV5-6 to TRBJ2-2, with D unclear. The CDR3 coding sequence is TGTGCCAGCAGCTTTGGTCTGAACCCCACTAAAAGCACCGGGGAGCTGTTTTTT. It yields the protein CASSFGLNPTKSTGELFF.